The clone carrying this T cell receptor (beta chain) was counted at least ten times. Its specificity is not known. This record comes from a study of early T cells in non-severe SARS-CoV-2 infection. Study context: Chains from this unsorted whole-blood bulk RNA could not be paired.

Researchers tagged individual cDNA molecules with unique molecular identifiers. TCRdb itself ran the 5' RACE reads through MiXCR, one entry per CDR3 protein. The profile covers tens of thousands of distinct CDR3 sequences, with over 4.5% appearing a single time and 30% taken by the ten largest. General study findings and limits: A preference for anti-spike CD8 responses marked VDJdb matching, which missed private and CD4 specificities.

Germline-derived CDR1 and CDR2 are DFQATT and SNEGSKA (reference sequence). The CDR3 is 12 residues long. V was trimmed by 3 bases and J by 4 bases, leaving 9 bases between them. The sample comprised whole blood. The V and J genes are TRBV20-1 and TRBJ2-5; D not certain. This receptor was taken from an adult who was a healthcare worker with PCR-confirmed SARS-CoV-2 infection or an uninfected control (not recorded which). The CDR3 sequence is CSARGSTETQYF. For the CDR3, the DNA is TGCAGTGCTAGGGGGTCAACAGAGACCCAGTACTTC.